This TCR beta chain was observed in a study of T-cell reconstitution after alpha-beta-depleted transplantation in children. Trimming took 7 bases from V and 3 from J, leaving 19 bases between them. The CDR3 length is 15 residues. Germline V gives CDR1 LGHDT, CDR2 YNNKEL (reference sequence). The library targeted TCRbeta and was prepared with unique molecular identifiers. TCRdb redid the calling of the PCR reads with MiXCR, one entry per CDR3 protein. Of fewer than 350,000 distinct CDR3 sequences in the sample, roughly 7.8% were seen once. There are many counts of this clonotype. What it recognizes is unknown. Findings of the study overall: T-cell numbers and diversity, one year after transplant, stemmed largely from T cells that were newly produced. Some patients owed their high day-60 TCRbeta diversity to surviving recipient T cells and thymic progenitors.

The input for sequencing was peripheral blood, taken 360 days after TCRalphabeta/CD19-depleted stem cell transplant. V gene TRBV3-1 combines with J gene TRBJ2-7; D is possibly TRBD1 or TRBD2 (6 bases each). The TCR sequence derives from a female patient younger than 10 who had a stem cell transplant for Fanconi anemia, so the T cells may come from the graft donor. The CDR3 DNA reads as TGTGCCAGCAAACCAAGGGGGGCTCTGTACTACGAGCAGTACTTC. This gives the protein CASKPRGALYYEQYF.